The clone carrying this TCR beta chain was counted a few times. Single cDNA molecules in the library carried unique molecular identifiers attached during preparation. A single record per CDR3 protein comes from TCRdb applying MiXCR to the 5' RACE reads. The sample carries 110,000 or so distinct CDR3 sequences, approximately 20% recorded once. These data belong to a study of human T cells and chemical hapten exposure. Study-wide context: Slight differences in pooled library volume were the main source of varying TCR yields across samples.

Extraction yielded total RNA from whole blood (unfractionated). V shed 5 bases, J shed 5 bases, and the junction held 11 bases outside the gene matches. Germline V lookup: CDR1 DFQATT, CDR2 SNEGSKA (reference sequence). This CDR3 has 14 amino acids. This receptor was obtained from a human donor in good health. V usage is TRBV20-1 and J usage is TRBJ1-2; 7 bases align to TRBD1. The CDR3 region has the DNA TGCAGTGCTCGACAGGGTGTTGCCCCATATGGCTACACCTTC. As protein: CSARQGVAPYGYTF.